The 10 T cell receptor beta chains below all came from one sample that was sequenced in a study of cytomegalovirus exposure and HLA in healthy donors. This PCR relied on a set of 60 Vbeta primers and 13 Jbeta primers. Profiled with immunoSEQ multiplex PCR; TCRdb holds only in-frame clones, not every one. The table records about 150,000 clones, around four fifths of them present only once. The sample comprised PBMCs. These receptors came from a man aged 35-49 years in good health and CMV-seronegative.

The chain joins TRBV14 to TRBJ2-7, with 8 bases aligning to TRBD1. This CDR3 has 14 residues. Germline V gene lookup returns CDR1 SGHDN and CDR2 FVKESK. Unmatched junction bases numbered 8, after V lost 5 bases and J lost 5 bases. CDR3: CASSTGQGINEQYF. DNA of the CDR3: TGTGCCAGCAGCACCGGACAGGGAATCAACGAGCAGTACTTC.

This chain connects TRBV4-3 to TRBJ2-1; TRBD2 matches at 10 bases. The CDR3 sequence is 19 residues long. V shed 0 bases, J shed 4 bases, and the junction held 12 bases outside the gene matches. Germline-derived CDR1 and CDR2 are LGHNA and YSLEER. As DNA, the CDR3 is TGCGCCAGCAGCCAAGATATGGTAGCGGGGGGCCCGGGTTACAATGAGCAGTTCTTC. As protein: CASSQDMVAGGPGYNEQFF.

This chain connects TRBV29-1 to TRBJ2-5; weak D call: TRBD2 (7 bases). Germline V gene lookup returns CDR1 SQVTM and CDR2 ANQGSEA. V dropped 6 bases and J dropped 5 bases, with 22 bases sitting between them. CDR3 length: 15 residues. CDR3 in DNA: TGCAGCGTGGAGAAGGGGGGTAAGGGAGGGGAGACCCAGTACTTC. This encodes CSVEKGGKGGETQYF.

This rearrangement joins TRBV6-4 to TRBJ2-3, with D perhaps TRBD2 (5 bases). Per germline, CDR1 MRHNA and CDR2 SNTAGT. The length of the CDR3 is 13 residues. Trimming took 3 bases from V and 3 from J, leaving 7 bases between them. The CDR3 DNA follows: TGTGCCAGCAGTGAGTCGGGGACAGATACGCAGTATTTT. Translation: CASSESGTDTQYF.

This chain joins TRBV2 and TRBJ1-5; D ambiguous. The CDR3 is made up of 15 amino acids. Germline CDR1 reads SNHLY; CDR2 reads FYNNEI. The V and J ends lost 6 bases and 7 bases respectively, with 19 bases between them. CDR3 bases: TGTGCCAGCAGGGCGAGTCCGGGAGGTATCCAGCCCCAGCATTTT. This translates into CASRASPGGIQPQHF.

The chain employs TRBV29-1 and TRBJ2-1; 9 bases line up with TRBD1. The V gene's germline CDR1 is SQVTM and CDR2 ANQGSEA. CDR3 size: 20 residues. Trimming removed 0 bases from V and 1 base from J; junction bases left unmatched: 16. CDR3 nucleotide sequence: TGCAGCGTTGAAGATCTTCTGGGGGGACAGGGCTCGGGTTCCTACAATGAGCAGTTCTTC. Amino acids: CSVEDLLGGQGSGSYNEQFF.

The J gene is TRBJ1-1, the V gene TRBV6-5, with D maybe TRBD1 (5 bases). The CDR3 totals 15 residues. The V and J ends lost 6 bases and 2 bases respectively, with 16 bases between them. In germline, CDR1 is MNHEY, CDR2 SVGAGI. CDR3 DNA: TGTGCCAGCAGCCCGTACAGGAACCTAAACACTGAAGCTTTCTTT. Translation gives CASSPYRNLNTEAFF.

This chain joins TRBV5-4 and TRBJ1-6; D gene unclear. Deletions cut 4 bases from V and 4 bases from J, with 3 bases between. This CDR3 contains 12 residues. The germline V gene has CDR1 SGHNT and CDR2 YYREEE (reference sequence). CDR3: CASSPYNSPLHF. The CDR3 DNA reads TGTGCCAGCAGCCCGTATAATTCACCCCTCCACTTT.

This chain uses TRBV18 with TRBJ2-3; TRBD2 matches 9 bases. The trim removed 8 bases at V and 4 bases at J, leaving 10 bases unmatched. CDR3 length equals 15 residues. Germline values: CDR1 KGHSH, CDR2 LQKENI. The CDR3 sequence: CASTPLAGVADTQYF. CDR3 nucleotides: TGTGCCAGCACGCCGTTAGCGGGAGTGGCAGATACGCAGTATTTT. Full variable domain (remainder filled in from reference TRBV18 and TRBJ2-3): NAGVMQNPRHLVRRRGQEARLRCSPMKGHSHVYWYRQLPEEGLKFMVYLQKENIIDESGMPKERFSAEFPKEGPSILRIQQVVRGDSAAYFCASTPLAGVADTQYFGPGTRLTVL.

The rearrangement uses TRBV9 and TRBJ1-1; 8 bases agree with TRBD1. Germline values: CDR1 SGDLS, CDR2 YYNGEE. The ends lost 0 bases at V and 4 bases at J; junction bases unmatched: 14. CDR3 length: 18 amino acids. In DNA, the CDR3 is TGTGCCAGCAGCGTAGGGATGACAGGGGTAGGGGGAGGCACTGAAGCTTTCTTT. It codes for CASSVGMTGVGGGTEAFF.